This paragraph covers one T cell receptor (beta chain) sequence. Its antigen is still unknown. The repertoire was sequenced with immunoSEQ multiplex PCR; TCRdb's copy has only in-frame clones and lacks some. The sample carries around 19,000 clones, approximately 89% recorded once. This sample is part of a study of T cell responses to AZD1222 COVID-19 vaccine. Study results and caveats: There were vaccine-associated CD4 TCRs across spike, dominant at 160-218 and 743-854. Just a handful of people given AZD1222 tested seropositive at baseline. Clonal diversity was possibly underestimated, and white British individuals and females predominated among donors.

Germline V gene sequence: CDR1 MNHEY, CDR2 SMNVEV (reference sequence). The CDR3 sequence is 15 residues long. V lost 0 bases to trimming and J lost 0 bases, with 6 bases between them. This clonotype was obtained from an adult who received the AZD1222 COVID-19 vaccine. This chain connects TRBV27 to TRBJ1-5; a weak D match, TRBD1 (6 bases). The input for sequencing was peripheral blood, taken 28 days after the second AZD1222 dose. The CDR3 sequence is CASSLSGHSNQPQHF. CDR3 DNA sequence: TGTGCCAGCAGTTTATCGGGACATAGCAATCAGCCCCAGCATTTT.